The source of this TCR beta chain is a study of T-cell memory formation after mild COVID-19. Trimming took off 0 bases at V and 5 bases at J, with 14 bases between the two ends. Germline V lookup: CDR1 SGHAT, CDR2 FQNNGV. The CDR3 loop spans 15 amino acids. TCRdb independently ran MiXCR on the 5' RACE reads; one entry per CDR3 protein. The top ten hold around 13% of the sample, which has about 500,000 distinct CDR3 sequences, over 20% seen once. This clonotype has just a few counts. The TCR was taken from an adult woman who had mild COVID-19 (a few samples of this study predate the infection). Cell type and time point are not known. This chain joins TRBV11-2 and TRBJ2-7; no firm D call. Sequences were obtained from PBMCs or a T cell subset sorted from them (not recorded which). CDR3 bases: TGTGCCAGCAGCTTAGATCGCCAGACGGGCGACGAGCAGTACTTC. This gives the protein CASSLDRQTGDEQYF.